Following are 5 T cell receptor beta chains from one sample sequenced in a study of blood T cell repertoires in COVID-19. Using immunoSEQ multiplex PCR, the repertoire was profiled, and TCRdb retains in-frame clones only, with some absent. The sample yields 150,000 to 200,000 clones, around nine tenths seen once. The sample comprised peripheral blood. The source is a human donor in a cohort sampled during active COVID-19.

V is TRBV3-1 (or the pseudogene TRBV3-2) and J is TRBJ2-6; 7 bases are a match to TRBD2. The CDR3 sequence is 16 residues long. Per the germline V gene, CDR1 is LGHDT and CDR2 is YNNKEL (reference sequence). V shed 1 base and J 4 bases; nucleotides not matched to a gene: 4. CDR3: CASSQGGGAGANVLTF. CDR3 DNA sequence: TGTGCCAGCAGCCAAGGGGGAGGGGCCGGGGCCAACGTCCTGACTTTC.

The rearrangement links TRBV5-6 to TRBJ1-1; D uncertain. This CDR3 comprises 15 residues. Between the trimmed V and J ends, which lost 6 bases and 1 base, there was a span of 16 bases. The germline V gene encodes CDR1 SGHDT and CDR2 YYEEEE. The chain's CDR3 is CASTLISGGNTEAFF. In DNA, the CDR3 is TGTGCCAGCACCCTGATCAGCGGAGGGAACACTGAAGCTTTCTTT.

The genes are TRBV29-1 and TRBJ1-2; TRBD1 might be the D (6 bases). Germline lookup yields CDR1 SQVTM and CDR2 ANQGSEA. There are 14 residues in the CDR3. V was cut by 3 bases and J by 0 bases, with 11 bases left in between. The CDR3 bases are TGCAGCGTTGACGGGGGGCCCCCTAACTATGGCTACACCTTC. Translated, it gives CSVDGGPPNYGYTF.

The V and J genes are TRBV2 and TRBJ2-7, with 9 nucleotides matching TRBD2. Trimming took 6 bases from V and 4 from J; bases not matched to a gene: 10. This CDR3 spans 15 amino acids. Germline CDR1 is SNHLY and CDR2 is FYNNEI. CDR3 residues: CASREGLAGGYEQYF. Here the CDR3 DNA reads TGTGCCAGCAGAGAGGGACTAGCAGGGGGGTACGAGCAGTACTTC. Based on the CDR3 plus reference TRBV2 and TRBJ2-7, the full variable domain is EPEVTQTPSHQVTQMGQEVILRCVPISNHLYFYWYRQILGQKVEFLVSFYNNEISEKSEIFDDQFSVERPDGSNFTLKIRSTKLEDSAMYFCASREGLAGGYEQYFGPGTRLTVT.

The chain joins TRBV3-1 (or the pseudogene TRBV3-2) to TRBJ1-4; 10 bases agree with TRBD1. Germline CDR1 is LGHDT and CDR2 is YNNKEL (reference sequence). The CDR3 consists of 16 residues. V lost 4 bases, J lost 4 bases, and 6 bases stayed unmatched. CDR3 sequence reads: CASSPRDRGDNEKLFF. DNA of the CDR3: TGTGCCAGCAGCCCACGGGACAGGGGCGATAATGAAAAACTGTTTTTT.